These T cell receptor beta chains were read from a single sample in a study of Tregs in tolerant kidney transplant recipients. The assay was immunoSEQ multiplex PCR, and TCRdb's table has in-frame clones only and misses some. This sample has about 64,000 clones; approximately 87% occur once, and the top ten carry 3.8%. The source material was CD4+ T cells from blood (PBMCs), sampled 6 months after the transplant. These receptors were obtained from a human patient who received a combined kidney and bone marrow transplant. Some T cells may possibly be graft donor cells. Each CDR3 is given with its conserved first and last residue. The order of the fields is D gene, J gene, clone size, V gene, CDR3 DNA, CDR3 protein. D genes are given only for firm matches. Size is omitted from some rows. Given values are once, few, many or a class for expanded clones.

NA,TRBJ1-2,few,TRBV6-6,TGTGCCAGCAGTTATAACAGTTTCAGCTATGGCTACACCTTC,CASSYNSFSYGYTF
NA,TRBJ2-7,once,TRBV27,TGTGCCAGCAGTCGAGGCCCCACCTACGAGCAGTACTTC,CASSRGPTYEQYF
TRBD2,TRBJ2-2,NA,TRBV11-3,TGTGCCAGCAGCTTAACAGGACTAGCGGGCGGGGAGCTGTTTTTT,CASSLTGLAGGELFF
TRBD2,TRBJ2-3,once,TRBV7-2,TGTGCCAGCAGCTTAGGCGGGGGGGGAGGAGATACGCAGTATTTT,CASSLGGGGGDTQYF
NA,TRBJ2-3,NA,TRBV7-3,TGTGCCAGCAGCTTAATGGGCCTGGGAGCAGATACGCAGTATTTT,CASSLMGLGADTQYF
TRBD1,TRBJ2-7,NA,TRBV7-2,TGTGCCAGCAGGCCTACAGGGGCCGGCGAGCAGTACTTC,CASRPTGAGEQYF
TRBD2,TRBJ2-1,NA,TRBV28,TGTGCCAGCAGTCCTGGACGGGGGGATGAGCAGTTCTTC,CASSPGRGDEQFF
TRBD2,TRBJ2-3,NA,TRBV9,TGTGCCAGCAGCGTCCCAGCGGGAAGCACAGATACGCAGTATTTT,CASSVPAGSTDTQYF
NA,TRBJ2-3,NA,TRBV6-5,TGTGCCAGCAGTTCAGGGACTAGCACAGATACGCAGTATTTT,CASSSGTSTDTQYF
NA,TRBJ1-6,NA,TRBV6-1,TGTGCCAGCAGCTTGACGACAGGATCCAATTCACCCCTCCACTTT,CASSLTTGSNSPLHF
TRBD2,TRBJ2-2,NA,TRBV5-4,TGTGCCAGCAGCCCCTCTAGCGGGAGGCCCACCCGGGAGCTGTTTTTT,CASSPSSGRPTRELFF
NA,TRBJ1-2,NA,TRBV4-3,TGCGCCAGCAGCCGACAGGACTATGGCTACACCTTC,CASSRQDYGYTF
NA,TRBJ1-2,NA,TRBV9,TGTGCCAGCAGCGCAGGGAGGAGTACGACCTATGGCTACACCTTC,CASSAGRSTTYGYTF
NA,TRBJ2-3,NA,TRBV29-1,TGCAGCGTTGAAGGGGGTACGGGGGCAGATACGCAGTATTTT,CSVEGGTGADTQYF
NA,TRBJ1-2,NA,TRBV27,TGTGCCAGCAGAAGAGGGAGGAATGGCTACACCTTC,CASRRGRNGYTF
NA,TRBJ1-6,few,TRBV5-8,TGTGCCAGCAGCTTGGGACAGGAAAATTCCCCCCTCCACTTT,CASSLGQENSPLHF
TRBD2,TRBJ2-7,NA,TRBV5-1,TGCGCCAGCAGGGGGGGGACTAGCGGTTACGAGCAGTACTTC,CASRGGTSGYEQYF
TRBD1,TRBJ1-2,NA,TRBV27,TGTGCCAGCAGTCCCCGGACAGGGTTCTACACCTTC,CASSPRTGFYTF
NA,TRBJ2-5,NA,TRBV12-5,TGTGCTAGTGGTTTGGTACTGGAGACCCAGTACTTC,CASGLVLETQYF
NA,TRBJ1-6,NA,TRBV11-1,TGTGCCAGCAGAGGAGGGAGCTCCTATAATTCCCCCCTCCACTTT,CASRGGSSYNSPLHF
NA,TRBJ1-2,NA,TRBV30,TGTGCCTGGAGCGCAGGGAATATCTATGGCTACACCTTC,CAWSAGNIYGYTF
NA,TRBJ2-7,NA,TRBV11-2,TGTGCCAGCAGCTTAGATCTAGGACAAGGGTACTACGAGCAGTACTTC,CASSLDLGQGYYEQYF
NA,TRBJ1-4,NA,TRBV11-3,TGTGCCAGCAGCCAGGGGCCAACTAATGAAAAACTGTTTTTT,CASSQGPTNEKLFF
TRBD1,TRBJ2-6,NA,TRBV30,TGTGCCTGGAGTGTTACCCCACCGGGACAGGGGAGGGCTGGGGCCAACGTCCTGACTTTC,CAWSVTPPGQGRAGANVLTF
NA,TRBJ2-1,medium-sized,TRBV6-6,TGTGCCAGCAGTTACACAGGGAGCGGAGGGCAGTTCTTC,CASSYTGSGGQFF
NA,TRBJ1-2,NA,TRBV6-5,TGTGCCAGCAGTTCTTTGGACACCCGTGGAAACTATGGCTACACCTTC,CASSSLDTRGNYGYTF